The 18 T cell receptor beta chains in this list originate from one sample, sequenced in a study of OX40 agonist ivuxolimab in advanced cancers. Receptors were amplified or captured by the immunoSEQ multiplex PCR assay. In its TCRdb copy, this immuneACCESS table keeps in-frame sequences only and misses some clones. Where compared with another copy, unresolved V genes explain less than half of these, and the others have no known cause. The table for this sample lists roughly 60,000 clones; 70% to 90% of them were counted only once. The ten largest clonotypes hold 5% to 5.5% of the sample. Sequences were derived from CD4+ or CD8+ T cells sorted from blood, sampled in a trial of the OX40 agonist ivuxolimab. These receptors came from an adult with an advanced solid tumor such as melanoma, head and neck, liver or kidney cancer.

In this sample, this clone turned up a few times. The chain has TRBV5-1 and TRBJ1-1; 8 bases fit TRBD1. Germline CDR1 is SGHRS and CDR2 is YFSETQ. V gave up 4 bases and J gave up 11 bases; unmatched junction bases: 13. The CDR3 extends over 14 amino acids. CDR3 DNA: TGCGCCAGCAGCCCCGCCCACAGGGGGGCGCGCGCTTTCTTT. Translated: CASSPAHRGARAFF.

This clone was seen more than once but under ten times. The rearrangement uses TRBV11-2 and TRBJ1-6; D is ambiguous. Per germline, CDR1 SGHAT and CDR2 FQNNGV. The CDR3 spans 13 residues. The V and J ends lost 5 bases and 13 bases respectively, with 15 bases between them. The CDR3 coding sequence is TGTGCCAGCAGCCCGGGGAGGTTAATCCCCCTCCACTTT. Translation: CASSPGRLIPLHF.

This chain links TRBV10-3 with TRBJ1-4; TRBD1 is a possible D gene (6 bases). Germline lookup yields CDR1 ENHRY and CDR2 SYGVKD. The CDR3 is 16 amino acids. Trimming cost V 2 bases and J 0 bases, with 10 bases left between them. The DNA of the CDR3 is TGTGCCATCAGTGAGGGGGGACATACAACTAATGAAAAACTGTTTTTT. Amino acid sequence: CAISEGGHTTNEKLFF.

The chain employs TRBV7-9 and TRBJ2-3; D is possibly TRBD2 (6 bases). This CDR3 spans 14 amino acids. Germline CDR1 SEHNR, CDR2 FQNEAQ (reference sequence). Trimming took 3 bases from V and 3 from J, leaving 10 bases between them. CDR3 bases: TGTGCCAGCAGCTTTGGGGGGTCAACAGATACGCAGTATTTT. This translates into CASSFGGSTDTQYF.

The CDR3 protein is CASSLNRGAWVGYTF. The CDR3 DNA reads TGTGCCAGCAGTTTGAATAGGGGGGCGTGGGTTGGCTACACCTTC. The chain employs TRBV27 and TRBJ1-2; D is perhaps TRBD1 (6 bases). Trimming removed 3 bases from V and 7 bases from J, with 18 bases in between. The V gene's germline CDR1 is MNHEY and CDR2 SMNVEV (reference sequence). The CDR3 totals 15 residues.

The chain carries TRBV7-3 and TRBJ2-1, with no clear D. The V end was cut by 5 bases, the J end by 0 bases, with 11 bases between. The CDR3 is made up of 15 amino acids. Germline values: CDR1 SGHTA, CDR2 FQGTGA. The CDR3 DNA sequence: TGTGCCAGCAGCCAACAAGAGAGCTCCTACAATGAGCAGTTCTTC. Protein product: CASSQQESSYNEQFF.

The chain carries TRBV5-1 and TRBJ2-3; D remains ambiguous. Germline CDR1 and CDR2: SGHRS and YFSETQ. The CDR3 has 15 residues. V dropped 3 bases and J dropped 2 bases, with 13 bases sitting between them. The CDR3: CASSSRYPTTDTQYF. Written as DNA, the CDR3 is TGCGCCAGCAGCTCACGCTACCCTACCACAGATACGCAGTATTTT.

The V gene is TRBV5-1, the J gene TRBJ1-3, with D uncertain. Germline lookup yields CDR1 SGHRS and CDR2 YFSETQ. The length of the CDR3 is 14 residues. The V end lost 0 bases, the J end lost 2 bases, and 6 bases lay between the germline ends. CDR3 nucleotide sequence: TGCGCCAGCAGCTTGGCTGATACTGGAAACACCATATATTTT. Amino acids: CASSLADTGNTIYF.

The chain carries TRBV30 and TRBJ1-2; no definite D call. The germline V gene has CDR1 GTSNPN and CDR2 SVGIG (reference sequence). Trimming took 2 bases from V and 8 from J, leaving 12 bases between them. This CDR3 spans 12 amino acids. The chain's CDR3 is CAWSRAGQGYTF. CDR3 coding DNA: TGTGCCTGGAGTAGGGCAGGTCAGGGCTACACCTTC. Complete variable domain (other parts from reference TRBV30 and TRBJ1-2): SQTIHQWPATLVQPVGSPLSLECTVEGTSNPNLYWYRQAAGRGLQLLFYSVGIGQISSEVPQNLSASRPQDRQFILSSKKLLLSDSGFYLCAWSRAGQGYTFGSGTRLTVV.

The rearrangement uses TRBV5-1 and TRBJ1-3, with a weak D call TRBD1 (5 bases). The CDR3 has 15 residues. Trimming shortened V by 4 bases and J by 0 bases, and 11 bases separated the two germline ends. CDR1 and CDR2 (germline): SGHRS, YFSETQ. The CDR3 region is CASSTQGSSGNTIYF. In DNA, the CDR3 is TGCGCCAGCAGCACGCAGGGTTCCTCTGGAAACACCATATATTTT.

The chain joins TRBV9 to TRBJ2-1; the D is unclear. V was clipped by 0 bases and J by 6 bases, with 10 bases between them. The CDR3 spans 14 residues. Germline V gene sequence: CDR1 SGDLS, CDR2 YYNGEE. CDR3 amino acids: CASSVEASGNEQFF. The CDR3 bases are TGTGCCAGCAGCGTAGAGGCTAGTGGCAATGAGCAGTTCTTC.

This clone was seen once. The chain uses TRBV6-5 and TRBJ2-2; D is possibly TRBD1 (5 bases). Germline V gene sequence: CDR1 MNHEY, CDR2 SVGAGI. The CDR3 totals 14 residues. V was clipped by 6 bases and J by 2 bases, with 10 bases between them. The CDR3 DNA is TGTGCCAGCAGCCCCGACAGAAACACCGGGGAGCTGTTTTTT. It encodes CASSPDRNTGELFF.

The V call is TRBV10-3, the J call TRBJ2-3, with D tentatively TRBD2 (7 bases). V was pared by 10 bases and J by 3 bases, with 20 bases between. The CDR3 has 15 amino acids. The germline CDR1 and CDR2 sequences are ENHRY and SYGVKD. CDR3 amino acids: CATRGGGVSTDTQYF. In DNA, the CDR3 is TGTGCCACCAGGGGAGGGGGGGTATCTACAGATACGCAGTATTTT.

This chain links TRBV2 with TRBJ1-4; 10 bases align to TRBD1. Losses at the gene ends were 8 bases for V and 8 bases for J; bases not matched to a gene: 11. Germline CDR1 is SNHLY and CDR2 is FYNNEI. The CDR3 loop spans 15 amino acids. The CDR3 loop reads CASFRPGTGDEKLFF. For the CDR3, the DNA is TGTGCCAGCTTCCGACCCGGGACAGGGGACGAAAAACTGTTTTTT.

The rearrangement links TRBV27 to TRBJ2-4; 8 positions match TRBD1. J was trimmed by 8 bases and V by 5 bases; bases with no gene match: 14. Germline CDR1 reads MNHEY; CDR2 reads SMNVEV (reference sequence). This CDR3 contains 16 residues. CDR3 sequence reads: CASSPRGQGFTDIQYF. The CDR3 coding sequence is TGTGCCAGCAGTCCGAGAGGACAGGGTTTTACGGACATTCAGTACTTC.

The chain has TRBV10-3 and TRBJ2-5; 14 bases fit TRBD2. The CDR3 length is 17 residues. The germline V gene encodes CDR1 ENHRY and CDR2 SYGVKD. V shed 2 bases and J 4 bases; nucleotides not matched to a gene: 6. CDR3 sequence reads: CAISEAAGTSGRETQYF. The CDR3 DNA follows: TGTGCCATCAGTGAGGCAGCCGGGACTAGCGGGAGAGAGACCCAGTACTTC.

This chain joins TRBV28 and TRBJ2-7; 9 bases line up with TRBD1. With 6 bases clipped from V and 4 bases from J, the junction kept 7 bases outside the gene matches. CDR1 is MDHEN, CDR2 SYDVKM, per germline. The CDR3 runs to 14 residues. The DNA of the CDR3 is TGTGCCAGCAGGAAGGGACAGGGATCTTACGAGCAGTACTTC. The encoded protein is CASRKGQGSYEQYF.

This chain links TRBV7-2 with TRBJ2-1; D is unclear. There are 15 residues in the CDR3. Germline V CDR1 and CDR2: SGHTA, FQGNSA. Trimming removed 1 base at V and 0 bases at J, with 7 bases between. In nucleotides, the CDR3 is TGTGCCAGCAGCTTAGTAGTGAGCTCCTACAATGAGCAGTTCTTC. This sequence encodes CASSLVVSSYNEQFF.